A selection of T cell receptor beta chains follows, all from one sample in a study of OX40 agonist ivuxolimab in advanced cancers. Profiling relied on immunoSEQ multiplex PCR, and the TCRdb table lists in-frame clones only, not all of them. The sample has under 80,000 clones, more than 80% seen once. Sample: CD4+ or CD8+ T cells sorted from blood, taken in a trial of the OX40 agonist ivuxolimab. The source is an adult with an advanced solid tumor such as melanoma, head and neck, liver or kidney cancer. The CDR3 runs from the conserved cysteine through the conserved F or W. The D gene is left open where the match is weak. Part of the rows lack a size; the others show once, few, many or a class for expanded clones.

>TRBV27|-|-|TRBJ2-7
TGTGCCAGCAGTTTATCGCAGGGCGGGTACGAGCAGTACTTC
CASSLSQGGYEQYF
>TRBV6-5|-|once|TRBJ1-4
TGTGCCAGCAGTTACTTACAGGGTGGAGATGAAAAACTGTTTTTT
CASSYLQGGDEKLFF
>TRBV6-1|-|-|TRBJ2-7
TGTGCCAGTCACGAAGACATCCGGGTCAAGCAGTACTTC
CASHEDIRVKQYF
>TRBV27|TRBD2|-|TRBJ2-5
TGTGCCAGCAGCCGCTCGGGGCGGGGGGGAAGTAAAGAGACCCAGTACTTC
CASSRSGRGGSKETQYF
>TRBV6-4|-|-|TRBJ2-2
TGTGCCAGCTCCTCCGCCTACATCGGGGAGCTGTTTTTT
CASSSAYIGELFF
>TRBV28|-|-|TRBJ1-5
TGTGCCAGCATGCGGGGTAGCAATCAGCCCCAGCATTTT
CASMRGSNQPQHF
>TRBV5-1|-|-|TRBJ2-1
TGCGCCAGCAGCTTGGGAGTCTTACACAATGAGCAGTTCTTC
CASSLGVLHNEQFF
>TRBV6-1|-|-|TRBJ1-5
TGTGCCAGCAGTGAAAGGTTACAGGGCTCCCGGTCCCAGCATTTT
CASSERLQGSRSQHF
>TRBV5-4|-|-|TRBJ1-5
TGTGCCAGCAGCTTGGCCCCACTTAATCAGCCCCAGCATTTT
CASSLAPLNQPQHF
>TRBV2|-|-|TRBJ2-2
TGTGCCAGCAGGGAGGACAGTAACACCGGGGAGCTGTTTTTT
CASREDSNTGELFF
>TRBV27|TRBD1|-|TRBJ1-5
TGTGCCAGCAGACGACAGGGGGCCAACAATCAGCCCCAGCATTTT
CASRRQGANNQPQHF
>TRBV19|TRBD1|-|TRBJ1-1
TGTGCCAGTAGTACCATAGAAGGACAGGTTAAAAAAGCTTTCTTT
CASSTIEGQVKKAFF
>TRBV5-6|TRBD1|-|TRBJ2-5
TGTGCCAGCAGCTCCACAGGGGGTCAAGAGACCCAGTACTTC
CASSSTGGQETQYF
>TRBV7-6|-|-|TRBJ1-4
TGTGCCAGCAGCTTAGTTGGGGATCCTGAAAAACTGTTTTTT
CASSLVGDPEKLFF